The entry below gives a single T cell receptor (beta chain) sequence along with its context. This sample is part of a study of CD8 T cells in Susac syndrome. CD8+ and CD4+ T cells from blood underwent TCR beta sequencing. The TEMRA cells underwent FACS enrichment, while the CD8+ and CD4+ T cells underwent negative isolation. The germline CDR1 and CDR2 sequences are SQVTM and ANQGSEA. V trimming: 3 bases; J trimming: 3 bases; junction bases outside the gene matches: 16. The CDR3 is 17 residues long. RNA amounts of roughly 0.5 to 1 ug underwent reverse transcription with random hexamers. TCRdb redid the calling of the immunoSEQ multiplex PCR reads with MiXCR, one entry per CDR3 protein. The data contain about 140,000 distinct CDR3 sequences, about 95% of them seen just once; the ten biggest clones take up approximately 0.11%.

The receptor's source is a human donor with multiple sclerosis. J is TRBJ2-7 and V is TRBV29-1; the match to TRBD1 covers 8 bases. Material: CD4+ T cells from PBMCs. CDR3 in amino acids: CSVESTGDRGSGYEQYF. The CDR3, as DNA: TGCAGCGTTGAGTCTACCGGAGACAGGGGATCAGGCTACGAGCAGTACTTC.